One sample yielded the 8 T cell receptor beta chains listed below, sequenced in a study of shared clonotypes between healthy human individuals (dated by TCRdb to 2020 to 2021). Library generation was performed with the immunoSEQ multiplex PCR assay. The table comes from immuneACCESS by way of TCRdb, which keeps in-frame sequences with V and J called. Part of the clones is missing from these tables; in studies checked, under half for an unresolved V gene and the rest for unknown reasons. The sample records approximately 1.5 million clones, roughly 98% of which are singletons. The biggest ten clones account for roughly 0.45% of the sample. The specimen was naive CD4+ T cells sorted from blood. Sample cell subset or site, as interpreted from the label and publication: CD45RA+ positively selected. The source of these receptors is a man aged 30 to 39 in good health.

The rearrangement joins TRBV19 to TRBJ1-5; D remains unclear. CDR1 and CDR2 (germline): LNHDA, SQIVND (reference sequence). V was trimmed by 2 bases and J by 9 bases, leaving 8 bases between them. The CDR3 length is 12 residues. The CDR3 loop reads CASSIRGGPQHF. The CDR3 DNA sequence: TGTGCCAGTAGTATACGGGGAGGGCCCCAGCATTTT.

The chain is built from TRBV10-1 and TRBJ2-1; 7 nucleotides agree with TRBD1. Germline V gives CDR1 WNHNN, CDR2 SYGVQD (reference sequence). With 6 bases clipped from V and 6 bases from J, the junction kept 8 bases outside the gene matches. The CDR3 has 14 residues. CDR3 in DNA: TGCGCCAGCAGCCGCGACAGGGTCTCCAATGAGCAGTTCTTC. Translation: CASSRDRVSNEQFF.

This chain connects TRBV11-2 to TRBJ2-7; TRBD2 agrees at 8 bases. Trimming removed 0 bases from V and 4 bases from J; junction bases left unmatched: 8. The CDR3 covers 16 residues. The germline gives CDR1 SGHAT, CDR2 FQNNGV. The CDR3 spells CASSLDLASGFYEQYF. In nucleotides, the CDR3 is TGTGCCAGCAGCTTAGATTTGGCTAGCGGGTTTTACGAGCAGTACTTC.

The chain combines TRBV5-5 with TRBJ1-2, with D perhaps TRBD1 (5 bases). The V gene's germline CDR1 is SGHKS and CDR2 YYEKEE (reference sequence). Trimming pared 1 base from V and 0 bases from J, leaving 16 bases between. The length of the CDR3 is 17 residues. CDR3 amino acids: CASSLFRGDSSNYGYTF. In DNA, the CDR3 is TGTGCCAGCAGCTTGTTTAGGGGTGACAGTTCTAACTATGGCTACACCTTC.

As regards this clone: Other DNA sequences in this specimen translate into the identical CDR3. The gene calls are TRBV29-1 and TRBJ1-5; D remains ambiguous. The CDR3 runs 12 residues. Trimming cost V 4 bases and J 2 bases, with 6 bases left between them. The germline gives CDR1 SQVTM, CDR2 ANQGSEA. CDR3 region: CSVGEGNQPQHF. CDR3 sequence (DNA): TGCAGCGTTGGTGAGGGCAATCAGCCCCAGCATTTT.

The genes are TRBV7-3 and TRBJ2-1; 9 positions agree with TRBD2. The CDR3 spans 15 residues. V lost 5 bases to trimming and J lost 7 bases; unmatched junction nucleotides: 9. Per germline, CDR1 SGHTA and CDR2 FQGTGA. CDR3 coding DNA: TGTGCCAGCAGCCGAAGACTAGCGGTCCTGAATGAGCAGTTCTTC. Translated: CASSRRLAVLNEQFF.

The CDR3 protein is CSVEGGSSRQFF. The CDR3 nucleotides read TGCAGCGTTGAAGGGGGGAGCTCCAGGCAGTTCTTC. The chain recombines TRBV29-1 with TRBJ2-1; D is perhaps TRBD1 or TRBD2 (5 bases each). Trimming stripped 1 base from V and 12 bases from J, with 13 bases between. Germline V CDR1 and CDR2: SQVTM, ANQGSEA. The CDR3 has 12 residues.

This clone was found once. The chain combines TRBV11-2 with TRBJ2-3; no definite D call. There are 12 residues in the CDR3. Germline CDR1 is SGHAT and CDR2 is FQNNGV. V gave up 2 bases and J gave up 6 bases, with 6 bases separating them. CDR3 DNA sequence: TGTGCCAGCAGCTTAAGCGCTGATACGCAGTATTTT. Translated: CASSLSADTQYF.